This T cell receptor beta chain was sequenced during a study of cytomegalovirus exposure and HLA in healthy donors. Trimming shortened V by 1 base and J by 0 bases, and 7 bases separated the two germline ends. The CDR3 loop spans 14 amino acids. Germline values: CDR1 MGHRA, CDR2 YSYEKL. PCR used 60 Vbeta primers and 13 Jbeta primers. The assay was immunoSEQ multiplex PCR, and TCRdb's table has in-frame clones only and misses some. In the table there are about 150,000 clones, nearly 80% of which are singletons. Sequenced material: PBMCs. This sequence originates from a male donor in good health and CMV-seronegative. The chain uses TRBV4-1 and TRBJ2-7, with a tentative D call TRBD1 (5 bases). CDR3 DNA sequence: TGCGCCAGCAGCCAAGGACAGTTCTCCTACGAGCAGTACTTC. Translating it yields CASSQGQFSYEQYF.